The clone carrying this TCR beta chain was counted only a few times. Antigen: not known. The germline CDR1 and CDR2 sequences are SEHNR and FQNEAQ (reference sequence). V was shortened by 4 bases and J by 3 bases, with 12 bases between the two germline ends. This CDR3 comprises 15 residues. In TCRdb, the 5' RACE reads were re-called with MiXCR into one record per CDR3 protein. The repertoire holds more than 30,000 distinct CDR3 sequences, with roughly 13% as singletons. The data derive from a study of CD8 T cells in ankylosing spondylitis. Notes on the study in general: As for the disease-linked clones, they showed a CD8+ phenotype and occurred at relatively low frequencies in peripheral blood. It was reported that disease-linked clones were significantly enriched in matched ankylosing spondylitis synovial fluid. Past research had described some motif variants in reactive arthritis synovial fluid and blood.

Sample: synovial fluid, either unsorted or a sorted T cell fraction (not recorded which). The rearrangement links TRBV7-9 to TRBJ1-4, with D possibly matching TRBD1 (5 bases). This clonotype was sampled from a male donor with ankylosing spondylitis. The CDR3 nucleotides are TGTGCCAGCAGCTCGATCGGGGCAGCTAATGAAAAACTGTTTTTT. Protein sequence: CASSSIGAANEKLFF.